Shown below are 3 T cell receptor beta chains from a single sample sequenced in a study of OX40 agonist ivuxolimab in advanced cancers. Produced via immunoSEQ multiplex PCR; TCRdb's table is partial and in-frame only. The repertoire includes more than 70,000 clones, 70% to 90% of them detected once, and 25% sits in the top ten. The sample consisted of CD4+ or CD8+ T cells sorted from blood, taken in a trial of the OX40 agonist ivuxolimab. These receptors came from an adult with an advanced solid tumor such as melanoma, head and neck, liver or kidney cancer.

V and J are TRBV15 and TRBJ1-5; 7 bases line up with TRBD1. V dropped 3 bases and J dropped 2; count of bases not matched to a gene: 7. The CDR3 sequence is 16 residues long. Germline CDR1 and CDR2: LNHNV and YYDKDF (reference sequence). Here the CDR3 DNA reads TGTGCCACCAGCAGGAAGACCGGGACAGGCAATCAGCCCCAGCATTTT. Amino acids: CATSRKTGTGNQPQHF. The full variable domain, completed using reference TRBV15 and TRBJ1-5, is DAMVIQNPRYQVTQFGKPVTLSCSQTLNHNVMYWYQQKSSQAPKLLFHYYDKDFNNEADTPDNFQSRRPNTSFCFLDIRSPGLGDTAMYLCATSRKTGTGNQPQHFGDGTRLSIL.

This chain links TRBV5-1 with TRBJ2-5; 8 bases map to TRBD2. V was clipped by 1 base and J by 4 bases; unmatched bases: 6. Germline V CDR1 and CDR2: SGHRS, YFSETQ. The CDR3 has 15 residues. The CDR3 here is CASSLNGGAGETQYF. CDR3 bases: TGCGCCAGCAGCTTGAACGGGGGGGCCGGAGAGACCCAGTACTTC. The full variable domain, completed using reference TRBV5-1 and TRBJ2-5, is KAGVTQTPRYLIKTRGQQVTLSCSPISGHRSVSWYQQTPGQGLQFLFEYFSETQRNKGNFPGRFSGRQFSNSRSEMNVSTLELGDSALYLCASSLNGGAGETQYFGPGTRLLVL.

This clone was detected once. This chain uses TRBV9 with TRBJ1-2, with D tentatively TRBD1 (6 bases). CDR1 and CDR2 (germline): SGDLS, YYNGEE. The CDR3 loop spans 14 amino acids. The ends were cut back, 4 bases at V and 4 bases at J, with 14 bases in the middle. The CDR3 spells CASSPQQGSYGYTF. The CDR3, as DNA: TGTGCCAGCAGCCCCCAACAGGGAAGCTATGGCTACACCTTC.